Following are 30 T cell receptor beta chains from one sample sequenced in a study of T cell responses to AZD1222 COVID-19 vaccine listed by TCRdb under 2021. Library construction relied on the immunoSEQ multiplex PCR assay. TCRdb took this table from immuneACCESS and kept in-frame rearrangements with V and J called. Such tables lack part of the clones; where checked against another copy, unresolved V genes explain under half of the gap, and the rest is unexplained. Present in this sample are about 140,000 clones, 85% to 90% of which were seen just once. Of the sample, approximately 3.4% is held by the ten largest clones. Read against the paper, the sample's time point label means: baseline before first vaccination. Sequences were derived from peripheral blood, sampled on day 0 of AZD1222 vaccination. The receptors originated from an adult in good health.

The chain uses TRBV5-5 and TRBJ1-1; no clear D gene. V was clipped by 3 bases and J by 4 bases, with 13 bases between them. The CDR3 has 14 amino acids. Germline loops: CDR1 SGHKS, CDR2 YYEKEE (reference sequence). CDR3 DNA sequence: TGTGCCAGCAGCTCAAATCTACGTGGCACTGAAGCTTTCTTT. Protein product: CASSSNLRGTEAFF.

The chain joins TRBV28 to TRBJ1-4; a possible D gene is TRBD1 (5 bases). CDR1 MDHEN and CDR2 SYDVKM come from the germline V gene. Trimming cost V 3 bases and J 4 bases, with 12 bases left between them. This CDR3 comprises 15 residues. The CDR3 DNA sequence: TGTGCCAGCAGTTTTGGAGGGGCGAATAATGAAAAACTGTTTTTT. Translated, it gives CASSFGGANNEKLFF.

The chain combines TRBV2 with TRBJ2-5; 8 nucleotides align to TRBD1. V trimming: 6 bases; J trimming: 4 bases; junction bases outside the gene matches: 7. Germline V gene data show CDR1 as SNHLY and CDR2 as FYNNEI. The CDR3 runs to 14 residues. The CDR3 loop reads CASRRSGQGETQYF. The DNA for the CDR3 is TGTGCCAGCAGACGGTCTGGACAGGGAGAGACCCAGTACTTC.

The V and J genes are TRBV5-1 and TRBJ2-3; the D gene is possibly TRBD1 (5 bases). Germline loops: CDR1 SGHRS, CDR2 YFSETQ. V shed 2 bases and J shed 0 bases, with 7 bases lying between them. The CDR3 sequence is 14 residues long. The CDR3 is CASSFRASTDTQYF. CDR3 coding DNA: TGCGCCAGCAGCTTCAGGGCGAGCACAGATACGCAGTATTTT.

The CDR3 loop is CASSLQSSGSVRYTQYF. The CDR3 DNA is TGTGCCAGCAGCTTGCAGTCTAGCGGGAGTGTTCGGTATACGCAGTATTTT. The chain recombines TRBV5-6 with TRBJ2-3, with 10 bases aligning to TRBD2. This CDR3 comprises 17 residues. The V gene's germline CDR1 is SGHDT and CDR2 YYEEEE. Trimming removed 1 base from V and 7 bases from J; junction bases left unmatched: 12.

The J gene is TRBJ2-5, the V gene TRBV5-4; perhaps TRBD2 as D (6 bases). Germline values: CDR1 SGHNT, CDR2 YYREEE (reference sequence). Trimming took 4 bases from V and 2 from J, leaving 18 bases between them. This CDR3 has 16 amino acids. The CDR3 DNA sequence: TGTGCCAGCAGCGACCCCTTGGGAGGCGGTCAAGAGACCCAGTACTTC. Its protein is CASSDPLGGGQETQYF.

The rearrangement joins TRBV5-5 to TRBJ1-3; D is perhaps TRBD1 (5 bases). Trimming removed 3 bases from V and 3 bases from J, with 16 bases in between. The length of the CDR3 is 16 residues. Germline loops: CDR1 SGHKS, CDR2 YYEKEE (reference sequence). CDR3 sequence (DNA): TGTGCCAGCAGCTCACTCGGGGGGGATTATGGAAACACCATATATTTT. This sequence encodes CASSSLGGDYGNTIYF.

The V gene is TRBV7-4, the J gene TRBJ1-5; the D gene is possibly TRBD1 (5 bases). V shed 7 bases and J shed 3 bases, with 10 bases lying between them. From germline, CDR1 is SGHVT and CDR2 SQSDAQ. This CDR3 is 13 amino acids long. The CDR3 nucleotides read TGTGCCAGCACCGCCAGGGCCAATCAGCCCCAGCATTTT. It encodes CASTARANQPQHF.

This chain links TRBV6-2 or TRBV6-3 with TRBJ2-3, with D possibly being TRBD2 (7 bases). CDR1 and CDR2 (germline): MNHEY, SVGEGT. V shed 1 base and J shed 2 bases, with 10 bases lying between them. This CDR3 has 15 residues. The CDR3 DNA is TGTGCCAGCAGTTACTGGGAGGGGGACACAGATACGCAGTATTTT. It is translated as CASSYWEGDTDTQYF.

In nucleotides, the CDR3 is TGTGCCAGCAGCTTAGTGCCTAGCTCCTCCTACGAGCAGTACTTC. It is translated as CASSLVPSSSYEQYF. The chain joins TRBV7-2 to TRBJ2-7; D perhaps matches TRBD2 (5 bases). Looked up from germline, CDR1 is SGHTA and CDR2 is FQGNSA. There are 15 residues in the CDR3. Trimming cost V 1 base and J 0 bases, with 10 bases left between them.

The J gene is TRBJ2-5, the V gene TRBV4-1; D gene unclear. This CDR3 contains 16 residues. CDR1 and CDR2 (germline): MGHRA, YSYEKL. V was clipped by 0 bases and J by 5 bases, with 16 bases between them. CDR3 nucleotide sequence: TGCGCCAGCAGCCAAGATTTTGGTGGCCGGACGGAGACCCAGTACTTC. Translated, it gives CASSQDFGGRTETQYF.

The gene calls are TRBV4-3 and TRBJ1-2, with 8 bases identical to TRBD1. The length of the CDR3 is 15 residues. The V gene's germline CDR1 is LGHNA and CDR2 YSLEER. Unmatched junction bases numbered 11, after V lost 3 bases and J lost 8 bases. CDR3 amino acids: CASSHDIGTGRGYTF. CDR3 DNA sequence: TGCGCCAGCAGCCACGATATAGGGACAGGACGAGGCTACACCTTC.

This sequence joins TRBV11-2 and TRBJ2-3, with 7 bases that match TRBD2. V gave up 4 bases and J gave up 6 bases; unmatched junction bases: 4. The CDR3 totals 13 residues. The germline V gene has CDR1 SGHAT and CDR2 FQNNGV. The CDR3 reads CASSSGLGDTQYF. The CDR3 region has the DNA TGTGCCAGCAGCTCCGGACTAGGCGATACGCAGTATTTT. The complete variable domain, with remaining parts taken from reference TRBV11-2 and TRBJ2-3, reads EAGVAQSPRYKIIEKRQSVAFWCNPISGHATLYWYQQILGQGPKLLIQFQNNGVVDDSQLPKDRFSAERLKGVDSTLKIQPAKLEDSAVYLCASSSGLGDTQYFGPGTRLTVL.

The chain uses TRBV9 and TRBJ2-5, with D unresolved. The CDR3 extends over 16 amino acids. V gave up 0 bases and J gave up 2 bases, with 14 bases separating them. Per germline, CDR1 SGDLS and CDR2 YYNGEE. The CDR3 region has the DNA TGTGCCAGCAGCGTAGCGATTTTGGACGGGCAAGAGACCCAGTACTTC. Its translation is CASSVAILDGQETQYF.

The CDR3 sequence: CASSYFGGDNTDTQYF. In nucleotides, the CDR3 is TGTGCCAGCAGTTACTTTGGGGGCGATAACACAGATACGCAGTATTTT. The chain joins TRBV6-5 to TRBJ2-3; D might be TRBD1 (6 bases). This CDR3 comprises 16 residues. Trimming took off 1 base at V and 2 bases at J, with 13 bases between the two ends. Germline assignment: CDR1 MNHEY and CDR2 SVGAGI.

The chain employs TRBV5-6 and TRBJ1-5; D remains ambiguous. CDR3 length equals 14 residues. V was shortened by 3 bases and J by 3 bases, with 10 bases between the two germline ends. Germline V gene lookup returns CDR1 SGHDT and CDR2 YYEEEE. CDR3 coding DNA: TGTGCCAGCAGCTCCCGGGAGTTCAATCAGCCCCAGCATTTT. Amino acids: CASSSREFNQPQHF.

The gene calls are TRBV10-3 and TRBJ1-1, with D hard to call. Between the trimmed V and J ends, which lost 4 bases and 3 bases, there was a span of 12 bases. The CDR3 consists of 14 residues. The germline gives CDR1 ENHRY, CDR2 SYGVKD. The CDR3 protein is CAISVGGSDTEAFF. The CDR3 region has the DNA TGTGCCATCAGTGTTGGAGGGTCGGACACTGAAGCTTTCTTT.

This sequence joins TRBV5-1 and TRBJ2-7; TRBD2 matches 9 bases. This CDR3 spans 15 amino acids. Germline lookup yields CDR1 SGHRS and CDR2 YFSETQ. J was trimmed by 6 bases and V by 0 bases; bases with no gene match: 7. The CDR3 sequence is CASSLAGLAGTEQYF. The CDR3 nucleotides are TGCGCCAGCAGCTTGGCCGGTCTAGCGGGAACCGAGCAGTACTTC. The full variable domain, rest sourced from reference TRBV5-1 and TRBJ2-7, is KAGVTQTPRYLIKTRGQQVTLSCSPISGHRSVSWYQQTPGQGLQFLFEYFSETQRNKGNFPGRFSGRQFSNSRSEMNVSTLELGDSALYLCASSLAGLAGTEQYFGPGTRLTVT.

The chain employs TRBV30 and TRBJ1-2; the D is unclear. The CDR3 consists of 14 residues. V was pared by 5 bases and J by 2 bases, with 15 bases between. Germline V gene sequence: CDR1 GTSNPN, CDR2 SVGIG (reference sequence). The CDR3 DNA sequence: TGTGCCTGGCGGGGAGGAATGAGAAACTATGGCTACACCTTC. Encoded protein: CAWRGGMRNYGYTF.

The chain uses TRBV5-5 and TRBJ1-1; D might be TRBD1 (6 bases). Trimming took 4 bases from V and 7 from J, leaving 17 bases between them. The V gene's germline CDR1 is SGHKS and CDR2 YYEKEE (reference sequence). The CDR3 length is 14 residues. The CDR3 sequence: CASSPGHGAGEAFF. CDR3 sequence (DNA): TGTGCCAGCAGCCCGGGACACGGGGCCGGTGAAGCTTTCTTT.

The V gene is TRBV10-3, the J gene TRBJ1-2; no reliable D call. Germline V gene lookup returns CDR1 ENHRY and CDR2 SYGVKD. This CDR3 spans 16 amino acids. With 4 bases removed from V and 1 base from J, the gap between germline ends came to 16 bases. CDR3 loop: CAISVVHRQYNYGYTF. In DNA, the CDR3 is TGTGCCATCAGTGTTGTCCACCGACAATATAACTATGGCTACACCTTC.

The rearrangement links TRBV3-1 (or the pseudogene TRBV3-2) to TRBJ2-5, with D unresolved. This CDR3 is 14 amino acids long. The V and J ends lost 1 base and 5 bases respectively, with 11 bases between them. CDR1 and CDR2 (germline): LGHDT, YNNKEL (reference sequence). This chain's CDR3 is CASSQVGRMETQYF. In DNA, the CDR3 is TGTGCCAGCAGCCAAGTTGGCCGAATGGAGACCCAGTACTTC.

This chain uses TRBV6-5 with TRBJ1-4; 8 bases match TRBD1. Germline CDR1 reads MNHEY; CDR2 reads SVGAGI. The V gene end was trimmed by 2 bases and the J gene end by 6 bases; junction bases not matched to a gene: 8. The CDR3 length is 16 residues. This chain's CDR3 is CASSYQPTGVDEKLFF. CDR3 DNA sequence: TGTGCCAGCAGTTACCAACCGACAGGGGTGGATGAAAAACTGTTTTTT.

V and J are TRBV14 and TRBJ2-1; 11 positions match TRBD1. CDR1 is SGHDN, CDR2 FVKESK, per germline. Trimming cost V 0 bases and J 7 bases; bases outside gene matches: 2. The CDR3 spans 15 residues. The CDR3 coding sequence is TGTGCCAGCAGCCAAGATTGGGACAGGGGGAATGAGCAGTTCTTC. It encodes CASSQDWDRGNEQFF.

The chain recombines TRBV6-5 with TRBJ1-5, with TRBD1 matching 7 bases. Looked up from germline, CDR1 is MNHEY and CDR2 is SVGAGI. The CDR3 extends over 13 amino acids. J lost 5 bases, V lost 10 bases, and 8 bases had no gene match. The chain's CDR3 is CATEDRPYQPQHF. The DNA for the CDR3 is TGTGCCACCGAGGACAGGCCTTATCAGCCCCAGCATTTT.

The chain is built from TRBV6-5 and TRBJ2-5; D possibly corresponds to TRBD2 (6 bases). Trimming stripped 5 bases from V and 4 bases from J, with 17 bases between. CDR3 length: 15 residues. Germline V gene lookup returns CDR1 MNHEY and CDR2 SVGAGI. CDR3 in amino acids: CASSQNLGGGETQYF. CDR3 sequence (DNA): TGTGCCAGCAGTCAGAATTTGGGGGGAGGAGAGACCCAGTACTTC.

This chain joins TRBV3-1 (or the pseudogene TRBV3-2) and TRBJ1-6; D unclear. Trimming cost V 1 base and J 10 bases, with 8 bases left between them. This CDR3 contains 13 residues. Germline V CDR1 and CDR2: LGHDT, YNNKEL (reference sequence). CDR3 sequence: CASSQGLESPLHF. The CDR3 DNA follows: TGTGCCAGCAGCCAAGGATTAGAATCACCCCTCCACTTT.

This clone showed up just once. The chain links TRBV27 to TRBJ1-6; the D gene is possibly TRBD1 (5 bases). The CDR3 is 16 amino acids. V was cut by 5 bases and J by 0 bases, with 11 bases left in between. Germline V gives CDR1 MNHEY, CDR2 SMNVEV (reference sequence). The CDR3 reads CASSPIGGSYNSPLHF. The CDR3 DNA is TGTGCCAGCAGTCCCATCGGGGGCTCCTATAATTCACCCCTCCACTTT.

V gene TRBV6-4 combines with J gene TRBJ1-1; D gene uncertain. This CDR3 comprises 13 residues. From germline, CDR1 is MRHNA and CDR2 SNTAGT. V dropped 4 bases and J dropped 1 base, with 7 bases sitting between them. This CDR3 reads CASSVTGNTEAFF. The CDR3 nucleotides read TGTGCCAGCAGTGTAACGGGGAACACTGAAGCTTTCTTT.

V is TRBV11-2 and J is TRBJ2-7; D gene ambiguous. The CDR3 is made up of 17 amino acids. Trimming removed 1 base from V and 3 bases from J, with 19 bases in between. Per the germline V gene, CDR1 is SGHAT and CDR2 is FQNNGV. The chain's CDR3 is CASSLADPLYGGYEQYF. The CDR3 DNA reads as TGTGCCAGCAGCTTAGCCGACCCTCTCTATGGCGGCTACGAGCAGTACTTC.